This T cell receptor (beta chain) originates from a study of CD8+ T cells in alopecia areata (dated by TCRdb to between 2017 and 2018). Regarding the research as a whole: The treated patients took part in an open-label pilot trial in which moderate-to-severe alopecia areata was treated with oral tofacitinib at 5 to 10 mg twice daily. Tofacitinib was given for 6 to 18 months, followed by 6 months of follow-up off drug to assess delayed response and recurrence. In both human patients and the C3H/HeJ mouse model, the study applied high-throughput TCRbeta sequencing to look at T cell clonal expansion in alopecia areata. On the human side, TCRbeta sequencing was run on scalp tissue and on sorted CD4+ and CD8+ peripheral blood T cells from healthy controls and from alopecia areata patients with either patchy or totalis/universalis disease. Biopsies were taken from tofacitinib-treated patients at baseline and again at 4 and 24 weeks into treatment, and several of those patients also had a later scalp biopsy. Clonality in the scalp was compared among normal scalp (n=4), patchy alopecia areata scalp (n=8), and alopecia totalis/universalis scalp (n=8). The RNA source kit depended on sample type: the PAXgene miRNA kit for fixed scalp, the miRNeasy kit for PBMCs, and the RNeasy kit for mouse skin. TCRbeta CDR3 regions were amplified by immunoSEQ multiplex PCR using 35 Vbeta forward and 13 Jbeta reverse primers. Results the study describes overall, beyond this receptor: Compared with normal scalp, lesional scalp had higher clonality and more expanded CD8+ clones, particularly in alopecia totalis/universalis, a pattern that suggests antigenic drive. Compared with mice, TCR sequences shared between patients were less clear, possibly partly because of HLA diversity across the patient population. Resident alphabeta T cells in normal human skin are also sequenced, complicating scalp TCR repertoire analysis, unlike mouse skin dominated by gammadelta T cells.

Libraries were prepared through the immunoSEQ multiplex PCR assay. RNA was extracted from all samples and reverse transcribed into cDNA as template for TCR sequencing. SuperScript III was used to make first-strand cDNA, primed with a 2:1 mix of oligo-dT and random hexamers. A synthetic immune receptor repertoire was used to measure amplification bias, and any remaining bias was corrected computationally. In the paper's pipeline: Raw reads were preprocessed to remove errors, and CDR3 was defined according to IMGT conventions as the region from the conserved cysteine to phenylalanine. Clonality was calculated as 1 minus Shannon entropy normalized by log2 of the number of productive unique TCRs. Whether each scalp clone was CD4 or CD8 was inferred by checking scalp TCRbeta sequences against the CD4 and CD8 repertoires from sorted blood. Not all clones reach the TCRdb copy of this immuneACCESS table, which keeps in-frame sequences only. Checked studies attribute under half of the gap to unresolved V genes and leave the rest unexplained. V, J and clone size reflect that table, while D and trimming were determined from the DNA. In all, the sample holds 150,000 or so clones, and 87% of those were seen once. More than 13% of the sample goes to the ten largest clones.

V loses 7 bases, J loses 5 bases, and the germline ends lie 14 bases apart. The CDR3 spans 14 residues, from the cysteine through the phenylalanine. Of the read, only the CDR3 DNA is kept; its 42 bases are in frame from base 1. As encoded in the germline V gene, CDR1 is MGHRA while CDR2 is YSYEKL. Of note for this clone: Its antigen is currently not known. Base qualities are not at hand, and no much larger clone is one base apart.

The time point label corresponds to: baseline before oral tofacitinib. Lesional scalp punch biopsies and peripheral blood were obtained from alopecia areata patients. PBMCs were isolated by density centrifugation and stained for CD3, CD4 and CD8, after which CD4+ and CD8+ T cells were sorted on a FACSAria. Material: CD8+ T cells sorted from blood, obtained at week 0. Recombination joined TRBV4-1 with TRBJ2-2; TRBD1 is a weak D gene call, 6 bases matching. The sequence was obtained from a human donor with alopecia areata. The CDR3 region has the sequence CASNHRVMTGELFF. The nucleotide sequence reads as follows: TGCGCCAGCAACCACAGGGTTATGACCGGGGAGCTGTTTTTT.